This T cell receptor (beta chain) was captured in a study of OX40 agonist ivuxolimab in advanced cancers. Study as a whole: Patients in dose escalation had liver, melanoma, kidney or head and neck cancers. The dose-escalation cohort was about 87% male, with a mean age of 60 years, ranging roughly 23 to 79. Eligibility admitted prior anti-PD-1, anti-PD-L1 or anti-CTLA-4 therapy; 35% to 40% had some. Patients achieving partial responses numbered three: one hepatocellular carcinoma case and two cutaneous melanoma cases.

Clones were sequenced by immunoSEQ multiplex PCR, and TCRdb holds only the in-frame ones, with some missing. The sample records 90,000 to 95,000 clones, approximately 87% being singletons. The V end lost 4 bases, the J end lost 3 bases, and 5 bases lay between the germline ends. The CDR3 consists of 12 residues. Per the germline V gene, CDR1 is SNHLY and CDR2 is FYNNEI. Sequencing used CD4+ or CD8+ T cells sorted from blood, obtained in a trial of the OX40 agonist ivuxolimab. The clonotype was recovered from an adult with an advanced solid tumor such as melanoma, head and neck, liver or kidney cancer. J is TRBJ2-3 and V is TRBV2; D call uncertain. The CDR3, as DNA: TGTGCCAGCAGTGCAGGTACAGATACGCAGTATTTT. Protein: CASSAGTDTQYF.